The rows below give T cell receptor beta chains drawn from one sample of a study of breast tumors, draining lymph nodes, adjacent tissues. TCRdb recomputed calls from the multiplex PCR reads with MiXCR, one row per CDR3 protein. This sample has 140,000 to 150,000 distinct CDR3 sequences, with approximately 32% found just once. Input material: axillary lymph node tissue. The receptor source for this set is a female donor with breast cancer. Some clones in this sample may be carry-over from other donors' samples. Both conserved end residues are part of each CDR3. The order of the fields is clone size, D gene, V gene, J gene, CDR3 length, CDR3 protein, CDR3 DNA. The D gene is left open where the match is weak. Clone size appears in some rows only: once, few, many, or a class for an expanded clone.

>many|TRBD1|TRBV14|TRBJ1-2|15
CASSQGTGAAYGSTF
TGTGCCAGCAGCCAGGGAACAGGGGCGGCCTATGGCTCCACCTTC
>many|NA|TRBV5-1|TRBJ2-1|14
CASSLIVGSNEQFF
TGCGCCAGCAGCTTGATAGTGGGATCCAATGAGCAGTTCTTC
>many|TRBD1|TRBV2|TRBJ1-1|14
CASRRTGTATEAFF
TGTGCCAGCAGAAGGACCGGGACAGCCACTGAAGCTTTCTTT
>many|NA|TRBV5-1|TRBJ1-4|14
CASSSRGVGEKLFF
TGCGCCAGCAGCTCCAGGGGAGTCGGTGAAAAACTGTTTTTT
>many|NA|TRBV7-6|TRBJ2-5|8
CASSPKYF
TGTGCCAGCAGCCCAAAGTACTTC
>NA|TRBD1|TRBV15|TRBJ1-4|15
CARATGGITNEKLFF
TGTGCTAGAGCTACAGGGGGCATTACTAATGAAAAACTGTTTTTT
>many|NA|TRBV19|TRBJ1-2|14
CASRWQGHGYGYTF
TGTGCCAGTAGGTGGCAGGGCCATGGCTATGGCTACACCTTC
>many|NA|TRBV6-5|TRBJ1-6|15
CASSYDPRGNSPLHF
TGTGCCAGCAGTTACGATCCAAGGGGCAATTCACCCCTCCACTTT
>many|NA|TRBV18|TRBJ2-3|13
CASSPLGSDTQYF
TGTGCCAGCTCACCGCTAGGGTCAGATACGCAGTATTTT
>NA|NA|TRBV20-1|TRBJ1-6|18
CSVPSGGASSSYNSPLHF
TGCAGTGTACCAAGCGGGGGGGCATCTAGCTCCTATAATTCACCCCTCCACTTT
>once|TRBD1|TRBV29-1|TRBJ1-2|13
CSVPGTETGGYTF
TGCAGCGTCCCAGGGACAGAGACAGGTGGCTACACCTTC
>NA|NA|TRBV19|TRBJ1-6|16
CASRHAPGPGASPLHF
TGTGCCAGTAGGCATGCTCCGGGACCGGGCGCTTCACCCCTCCACTTT
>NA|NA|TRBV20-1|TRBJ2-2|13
CSAREGDTGELFF
TGCAGCGCTAGAGAAGGGGACACCGGGGAGCTGTTTTTT
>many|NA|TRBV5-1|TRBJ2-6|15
CASTLQGSGANVLTF
TGCGCCAGCACTTTACAGGGATCAGGGGCCAACGTCCTGACTTTC